The rows below give T cell receptor beta chains drawn from one sample of a study of T cells in Graves' hyperthyroidism and ophthalmopathy. TCRdb reprocessed the multiplex PCR reads via MiXCR and lists one record per CDR3 protein. The sample includes roughly 740,000 distinct CDR3 sequences, about 15% of them seen just once. Material: blood. Source of these receptors: a man younger than 35 with Graves' hyperthyroidism. Both conserved end residues are part of each CDR3. D genes are given only for firm matches. Clone size, where shown, is once, few, many, or a class for clones that have expanded.

d_call	v_call	clone_size	j_call	cdr3_nt	cdr3_aa
TRBD1	TRBV24-1	many	TRBJ1-1	TGTGCCACCAGTGACTCCCGACAGGGAAACACTGAAGCTTTCTTT	CATSDSRQGNTEAFF
TRBD1	TRBV11-2	few	TRBJ2-1	TGTGCCAGCAGCTTAGGCTCCGGGACAGGGACCCATGAGCAGTTCTTC	CASSLGSGTGTHEQFF
TRBD2	TRBV6-1	many	TRBJ2-5	TGTGCCAGCAGGCCGTTTGGGGAGGGCGAGGAGACCCAGTACTTC	CASRPFGEGEETQYF
-	TRBV6-2/TRBV6-3	-	TRBJ2-1	TGTGCCAGCAGTTCGTTGACTTGGAGCTCCTACAATGAGCAGTTCTTC	CASSSLTWSSYNEQFF
-	TRBV6-2/TRBV6-3	-	TRBJ1-4	TGTGCCAGCAGTCACGACGACCTACGGGGGAATGAAAAACTGTTTTTT	CASSHDDLRGNEKLFF
-	TRBV10-3	many	TRBJ2-5	TGTGCCATCAGTGAGCATGGGGAGACCCAGTACTTC	CAISEHGETQYF
-	TRBV11-2	few	TRBJ2-1	TGTGCCAGCAGCTTAGAAGGGTTCGACAATGAGCAGTTCTTC	CASSLEGFDNEQFF
TRBD2	TRBV7-8	-	TRBJ2-1	TGTGCCAGCAAACGAGCGGGGAGCTCCTACAATGAGCAGTTCTTC	CASKRAGSSYNEQFF
-	TRBV6-1	few	TRBJ2-1	TGTGCCAGCAGAGACCAGAGGAATGAGCAGTTCTTC	CASRDQRNEQFF
-	TRBV10-3	many	TRBJ2-2	TGTGCCATCTCCAACGTAGTGGTCTCAAATGCCGGGGAGCTGTTTTTT	CAISNVVVSNAGELFF
-	TRBV20-1	few	TRBJ2-5	TGCAGTGCCCCCGGCTTGGGGGAGACCCAGTACTTC	CSAPGLGETQYF
TRBD1	TRBV7-2	many	TRBJ2-3	TGTGCCAGCAGCTTAGAACTCGGGACAGGTTCGGATACGCAGTATTTT	CASSLELGTGSDTQYF
-	TRBV13	few	TRBJ2-5	TGTGCCAGCAGCTCACAACGGACCCAAGAGACCCAGTACTTC	CASSSQRTQETQYF
-	TRBV6-4	few	TRBJ1-4	TGTGCCAGCAGTCAAAGGGAAAAACTGTTTTTT	CASSQREKLFF
TRBD2	TRBV4-1	-	TRBJ2-5	TGCGCCAGCAGCCGGACTAGCGGGATGGCTGAGACCCAGTACTTC	CASSRTSGMAETQYF
-	TRBV28	once	TRBJ2-3	TGTGCCAGCCGGAGGGCCGGCACAGATACGCAGTATTTT	CASRRAGTDTQYF
-	TRBV20-1	-	TRBJ2-5	TGCAGTGCTAGGCTCAGCCGTGAGGAGACCCAGTACTTC	CSARLSREETQYF
-	TRBV30	many	TRBJ1-5	TGTGCCTGGAGTGTAGGGCAGGGCCATCAGCCCCAGCATTTT	CAWSVGQGHQPQHF
TRBD2	TRBV11-2	-	TRBJ2-7	TGTGCCAGCAGCTTAGACGGGACTAGCGGAAGTGCCGAGCAGTACTTC	CASSLDGTSGSAEQYF
TRBD2	TRBV12-3/TRBV12-4	many	TRBJ2-5	TGTGCCAGCAGTCCGGGACTAGCGGTTCAAGAGACCCAGTACTTC	CASSPGLAVQETQYF
-	TRBV20-1	few	TRBJ2-1	TGCAGTGCTGTAAGCGACCGATACTCCTACAATGAGCAGTTCTTC	CSAVSDRYSYNEQFF
TRBD1	TRBV29-1	once	TRBJ2-7	TGCAGCGTCTGGACAGGGGGTAGAGACGAGCAGTACTTC	CSVWTGGRDEQYF
TRBD2	TRBV28	many	TRBJ2-2	TGTGCCAGCAGTACTTCCGGCGGGAGGATCGGGGAGCTGTTTTTT	CASSTSGGRIGELFF
-	TRBV6-1	few	TRBJ1-1	TGTGCCAGCAGTCCCCTTTTCATGAACACTGAAGCTTTCTTT	CASSPLFMNTEAFF
-	TRBV15	-	TRBJ2-2	TGTGCCACCAGCAGAGTACAGGGAGGGGAGCTGTTTTTT	CATSRVQGGELFF
-	TRBV28	-	TRBJ1-5	TGTGCCAGCACCGAGACAGCGGGAAGTGGGCAGCCCCAGCATTTT	CASTETAGSGQPQHF
-	TRBV5-6	few	TRBJ2-7	TGTGCCAGCAGCTTGGGGCAGGTGGCCTACGAGCAGTACTTC	CASSLGQVAYEQYF